The 3 T cell receptor beta chains below come from one sample, sequenced in a study of shared clonotypes between healthy human individuals. Only CD45RO-negative cells positively selected for CCR7 counted as naive CD8 cells, so terminally differentiated effector memory CD45RA+ cells were excluded. Clones were sequenced by immunoSEQ multiplex PCR, and TCRdb holds only the in-frame ones, with some missing. The sample holds 1.5 million to 2.5 million clones, just under 95% seen once. Sequencing was done on a sample of naive CD8+ T cells sorted from blood. The receptors stem from a man younger than 35 in good health.

The chain uses TRBV9 and TRBJ2-3; 10 bases match TRBD2. Germline V lookup: CDR1 SGDLS, CDR2 YYNGEE. The J segment lost 5 bases and the V segment lost 0 bases, leaving 6 bases of the junction unmatched. The CDR3 spans 16 residues. The CDR3 bases are TGTGCCAGCAGCGTAGGGACTAGCGGCCTAGGAGATACGCAGTATTTT. Encoded protein: CASSVGTSGLGDTQYF.

This chain joins TRBV30 and TRBJ2-7; the match to TRBD1 covers 7 bases. The CDR3 totals 13 residues. V shed 5 bases and J 1 base; nucleotides not matched to a gene: 5. The germline gives CDR1 GTSNPN, CDR2 SVGIG (reference sequence). CDR3 loop: CAWARDSSYEQYF. The CDR3, as DNA: TGTGCCTGGGCTCGGGACAGTTCCTACGAGCAGTACTTC.

V and J are TRBV4-2 and TRBJ2-2, with TRBD2 identical over 10 bases. J was trimmed by 0 bases and V by 1 base; bases with no gene match: 8. This CDR3 contains 19 residues. Germline V lookup: CDR1 LGHNA, CDR2 YNFKEQ. This CDR3 reads CASSQVGIAGGTNTGELFF. The CDR3 nucleotides are TGTGCCAGCAGCCAAGTGGGAATAGCGGGGGGTACGAACACCGGGGAGCTGTTTTTT.